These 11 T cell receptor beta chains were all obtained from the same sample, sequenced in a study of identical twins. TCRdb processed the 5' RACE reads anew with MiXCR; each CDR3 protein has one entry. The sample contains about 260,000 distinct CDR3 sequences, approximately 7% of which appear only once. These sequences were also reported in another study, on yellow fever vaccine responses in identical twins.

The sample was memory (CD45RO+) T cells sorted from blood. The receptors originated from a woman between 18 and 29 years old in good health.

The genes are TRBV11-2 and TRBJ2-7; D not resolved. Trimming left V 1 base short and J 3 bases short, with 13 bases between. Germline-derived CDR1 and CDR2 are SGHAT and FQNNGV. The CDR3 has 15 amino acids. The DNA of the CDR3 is TGTGCCAGCAGCTTAGGTCCTACCCCGAACTACGAGCAGTACTTC. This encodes CASSLGPTPNYEQYF.

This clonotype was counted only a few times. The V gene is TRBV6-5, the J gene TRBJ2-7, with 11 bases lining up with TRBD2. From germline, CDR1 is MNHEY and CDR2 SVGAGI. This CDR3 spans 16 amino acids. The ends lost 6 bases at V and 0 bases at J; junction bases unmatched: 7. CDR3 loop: CASSLTSGDSSYEQYF. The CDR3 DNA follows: TGTGCCAGCAGCTTGACTAGCGGGGATAGCTCCTACGAGCAGTACTTC.

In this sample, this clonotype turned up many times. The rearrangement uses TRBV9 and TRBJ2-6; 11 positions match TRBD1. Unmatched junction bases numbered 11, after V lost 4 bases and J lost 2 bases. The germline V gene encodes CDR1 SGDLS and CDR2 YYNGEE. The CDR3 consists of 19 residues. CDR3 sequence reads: CASSLGQGAHSPGANVLTF. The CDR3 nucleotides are TGTGCCAGCAGCTTAGGACAGGGGGCGCATAGTCCTGGGGCCAACGTCCTGACTTTC.

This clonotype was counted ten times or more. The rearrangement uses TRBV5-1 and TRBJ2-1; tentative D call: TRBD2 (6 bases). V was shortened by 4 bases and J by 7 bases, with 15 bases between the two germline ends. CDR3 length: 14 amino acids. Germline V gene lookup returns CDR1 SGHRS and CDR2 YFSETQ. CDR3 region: CASSKAAGRNEQFF. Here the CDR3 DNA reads TGCGCCAGCAGCAAAGCCGCCGGGAGAAATGAGCAGTTCTTC.

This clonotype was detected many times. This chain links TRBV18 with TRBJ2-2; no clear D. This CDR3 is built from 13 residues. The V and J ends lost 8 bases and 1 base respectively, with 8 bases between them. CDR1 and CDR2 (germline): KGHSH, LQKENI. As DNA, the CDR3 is TGTGCCAGCGCCCTAGAGAACACCGGGGAGCTGTTTTTT. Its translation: CASALENTGELFF.

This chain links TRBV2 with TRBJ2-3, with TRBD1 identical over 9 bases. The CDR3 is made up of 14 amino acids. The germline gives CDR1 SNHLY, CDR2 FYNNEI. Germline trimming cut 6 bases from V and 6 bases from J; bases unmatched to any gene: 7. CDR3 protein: CASSPGTGRDTQYF. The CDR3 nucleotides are TGTGCCAGCAGCCCCGGGACAGGGAGGGATACGCAGTATTTT.

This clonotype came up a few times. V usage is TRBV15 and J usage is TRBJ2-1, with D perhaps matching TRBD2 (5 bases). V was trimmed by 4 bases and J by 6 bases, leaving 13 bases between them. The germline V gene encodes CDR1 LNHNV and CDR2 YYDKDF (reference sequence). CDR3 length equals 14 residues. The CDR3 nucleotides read TGTGCCACCAGCAAACTAGGGAACTCCAATGAGCAGTTCTTC. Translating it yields CATSKLGNSNEQFF.

CDR3 coding DNA: TGTGCCAGTAGGGACTCCCAACTCACAGATACGCAGTATTTT. It specifies CASRDSQLTDTQYF. The genes are TRBV2 and TRBJ2-3; weak D call: TRBD2 (6 bases). The V gene lost 9 bases and the J gene lost 2 bases, with 15 bases spanning the gap. Germline V lookup: CDR1 SNHLY, CDR2 FYNNEI. The CDR3 has 14 residues.

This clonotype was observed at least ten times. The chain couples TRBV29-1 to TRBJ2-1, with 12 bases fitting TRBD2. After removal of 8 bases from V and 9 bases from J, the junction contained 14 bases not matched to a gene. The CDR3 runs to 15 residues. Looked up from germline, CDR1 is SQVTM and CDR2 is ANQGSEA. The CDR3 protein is CSSNEQTSGSVEQFF. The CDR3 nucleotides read TGCAGCTCCAACGAGCAGACTAGCGGGAGTGTTGAGCAGTTCTTC.

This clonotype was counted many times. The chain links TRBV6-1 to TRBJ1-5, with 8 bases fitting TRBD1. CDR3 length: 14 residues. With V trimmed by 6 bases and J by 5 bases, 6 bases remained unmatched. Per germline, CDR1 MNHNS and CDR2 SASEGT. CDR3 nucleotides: TGTGCCAGCAGCGCCGGACAGGGTTATCAGCCCCAGCATTTT. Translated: CASSAGQGYQPQHF.

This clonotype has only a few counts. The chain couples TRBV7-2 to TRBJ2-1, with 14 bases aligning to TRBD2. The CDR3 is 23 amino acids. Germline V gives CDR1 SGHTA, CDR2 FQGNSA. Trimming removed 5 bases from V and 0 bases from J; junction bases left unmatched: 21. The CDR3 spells CASSDPGTSGRFAPTISYNEQFF. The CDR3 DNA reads TGTGCCAGCAGCGACCCCGGGACTAGCGGGAGATTTGCTCCGACCATCTCCTACAATGAGCAGTTCTTC.